The sequence of this T cell receptor beta chain was determined in a study of CD8+CD57+ T cells in acquired aplastic anemia. This clonotype was observed at least ten times. Genomic DNA served as template for TCR beta VDJ and CDR3 profiling. TCRdb re-derived calls from the reads in MiXCR, one entry per CDR3 protein. The sample has about 170,000 distinct CDR3 sequences; around 48% are singletons. This CDR3 region has 11 residues. The V gene's germline CDR1 is MNHNS and CDR2 SASEGT. Trimming took off 4 bases at V and 6 bases at J, with 7 bases between the two ends. Flow cytometry had shown expanded CD8+CD57+ cells in the patients chosen for sequencing.

What was sequenced was sorted CD4+, CD8+, or CD8+CD57+ T cells (not recorded which) from PBMCs. The receptor's source is a human donor with aplastic anemia. The gene calls are TRBV6-1 and TRBJ2-7, with D tentatively TRBD1 (6 bases). CDR3 DNA: TGTGCCAGCAGTGGGACAGTCGAGCAGTACTTC. Residues: CASSGTVEQYF.